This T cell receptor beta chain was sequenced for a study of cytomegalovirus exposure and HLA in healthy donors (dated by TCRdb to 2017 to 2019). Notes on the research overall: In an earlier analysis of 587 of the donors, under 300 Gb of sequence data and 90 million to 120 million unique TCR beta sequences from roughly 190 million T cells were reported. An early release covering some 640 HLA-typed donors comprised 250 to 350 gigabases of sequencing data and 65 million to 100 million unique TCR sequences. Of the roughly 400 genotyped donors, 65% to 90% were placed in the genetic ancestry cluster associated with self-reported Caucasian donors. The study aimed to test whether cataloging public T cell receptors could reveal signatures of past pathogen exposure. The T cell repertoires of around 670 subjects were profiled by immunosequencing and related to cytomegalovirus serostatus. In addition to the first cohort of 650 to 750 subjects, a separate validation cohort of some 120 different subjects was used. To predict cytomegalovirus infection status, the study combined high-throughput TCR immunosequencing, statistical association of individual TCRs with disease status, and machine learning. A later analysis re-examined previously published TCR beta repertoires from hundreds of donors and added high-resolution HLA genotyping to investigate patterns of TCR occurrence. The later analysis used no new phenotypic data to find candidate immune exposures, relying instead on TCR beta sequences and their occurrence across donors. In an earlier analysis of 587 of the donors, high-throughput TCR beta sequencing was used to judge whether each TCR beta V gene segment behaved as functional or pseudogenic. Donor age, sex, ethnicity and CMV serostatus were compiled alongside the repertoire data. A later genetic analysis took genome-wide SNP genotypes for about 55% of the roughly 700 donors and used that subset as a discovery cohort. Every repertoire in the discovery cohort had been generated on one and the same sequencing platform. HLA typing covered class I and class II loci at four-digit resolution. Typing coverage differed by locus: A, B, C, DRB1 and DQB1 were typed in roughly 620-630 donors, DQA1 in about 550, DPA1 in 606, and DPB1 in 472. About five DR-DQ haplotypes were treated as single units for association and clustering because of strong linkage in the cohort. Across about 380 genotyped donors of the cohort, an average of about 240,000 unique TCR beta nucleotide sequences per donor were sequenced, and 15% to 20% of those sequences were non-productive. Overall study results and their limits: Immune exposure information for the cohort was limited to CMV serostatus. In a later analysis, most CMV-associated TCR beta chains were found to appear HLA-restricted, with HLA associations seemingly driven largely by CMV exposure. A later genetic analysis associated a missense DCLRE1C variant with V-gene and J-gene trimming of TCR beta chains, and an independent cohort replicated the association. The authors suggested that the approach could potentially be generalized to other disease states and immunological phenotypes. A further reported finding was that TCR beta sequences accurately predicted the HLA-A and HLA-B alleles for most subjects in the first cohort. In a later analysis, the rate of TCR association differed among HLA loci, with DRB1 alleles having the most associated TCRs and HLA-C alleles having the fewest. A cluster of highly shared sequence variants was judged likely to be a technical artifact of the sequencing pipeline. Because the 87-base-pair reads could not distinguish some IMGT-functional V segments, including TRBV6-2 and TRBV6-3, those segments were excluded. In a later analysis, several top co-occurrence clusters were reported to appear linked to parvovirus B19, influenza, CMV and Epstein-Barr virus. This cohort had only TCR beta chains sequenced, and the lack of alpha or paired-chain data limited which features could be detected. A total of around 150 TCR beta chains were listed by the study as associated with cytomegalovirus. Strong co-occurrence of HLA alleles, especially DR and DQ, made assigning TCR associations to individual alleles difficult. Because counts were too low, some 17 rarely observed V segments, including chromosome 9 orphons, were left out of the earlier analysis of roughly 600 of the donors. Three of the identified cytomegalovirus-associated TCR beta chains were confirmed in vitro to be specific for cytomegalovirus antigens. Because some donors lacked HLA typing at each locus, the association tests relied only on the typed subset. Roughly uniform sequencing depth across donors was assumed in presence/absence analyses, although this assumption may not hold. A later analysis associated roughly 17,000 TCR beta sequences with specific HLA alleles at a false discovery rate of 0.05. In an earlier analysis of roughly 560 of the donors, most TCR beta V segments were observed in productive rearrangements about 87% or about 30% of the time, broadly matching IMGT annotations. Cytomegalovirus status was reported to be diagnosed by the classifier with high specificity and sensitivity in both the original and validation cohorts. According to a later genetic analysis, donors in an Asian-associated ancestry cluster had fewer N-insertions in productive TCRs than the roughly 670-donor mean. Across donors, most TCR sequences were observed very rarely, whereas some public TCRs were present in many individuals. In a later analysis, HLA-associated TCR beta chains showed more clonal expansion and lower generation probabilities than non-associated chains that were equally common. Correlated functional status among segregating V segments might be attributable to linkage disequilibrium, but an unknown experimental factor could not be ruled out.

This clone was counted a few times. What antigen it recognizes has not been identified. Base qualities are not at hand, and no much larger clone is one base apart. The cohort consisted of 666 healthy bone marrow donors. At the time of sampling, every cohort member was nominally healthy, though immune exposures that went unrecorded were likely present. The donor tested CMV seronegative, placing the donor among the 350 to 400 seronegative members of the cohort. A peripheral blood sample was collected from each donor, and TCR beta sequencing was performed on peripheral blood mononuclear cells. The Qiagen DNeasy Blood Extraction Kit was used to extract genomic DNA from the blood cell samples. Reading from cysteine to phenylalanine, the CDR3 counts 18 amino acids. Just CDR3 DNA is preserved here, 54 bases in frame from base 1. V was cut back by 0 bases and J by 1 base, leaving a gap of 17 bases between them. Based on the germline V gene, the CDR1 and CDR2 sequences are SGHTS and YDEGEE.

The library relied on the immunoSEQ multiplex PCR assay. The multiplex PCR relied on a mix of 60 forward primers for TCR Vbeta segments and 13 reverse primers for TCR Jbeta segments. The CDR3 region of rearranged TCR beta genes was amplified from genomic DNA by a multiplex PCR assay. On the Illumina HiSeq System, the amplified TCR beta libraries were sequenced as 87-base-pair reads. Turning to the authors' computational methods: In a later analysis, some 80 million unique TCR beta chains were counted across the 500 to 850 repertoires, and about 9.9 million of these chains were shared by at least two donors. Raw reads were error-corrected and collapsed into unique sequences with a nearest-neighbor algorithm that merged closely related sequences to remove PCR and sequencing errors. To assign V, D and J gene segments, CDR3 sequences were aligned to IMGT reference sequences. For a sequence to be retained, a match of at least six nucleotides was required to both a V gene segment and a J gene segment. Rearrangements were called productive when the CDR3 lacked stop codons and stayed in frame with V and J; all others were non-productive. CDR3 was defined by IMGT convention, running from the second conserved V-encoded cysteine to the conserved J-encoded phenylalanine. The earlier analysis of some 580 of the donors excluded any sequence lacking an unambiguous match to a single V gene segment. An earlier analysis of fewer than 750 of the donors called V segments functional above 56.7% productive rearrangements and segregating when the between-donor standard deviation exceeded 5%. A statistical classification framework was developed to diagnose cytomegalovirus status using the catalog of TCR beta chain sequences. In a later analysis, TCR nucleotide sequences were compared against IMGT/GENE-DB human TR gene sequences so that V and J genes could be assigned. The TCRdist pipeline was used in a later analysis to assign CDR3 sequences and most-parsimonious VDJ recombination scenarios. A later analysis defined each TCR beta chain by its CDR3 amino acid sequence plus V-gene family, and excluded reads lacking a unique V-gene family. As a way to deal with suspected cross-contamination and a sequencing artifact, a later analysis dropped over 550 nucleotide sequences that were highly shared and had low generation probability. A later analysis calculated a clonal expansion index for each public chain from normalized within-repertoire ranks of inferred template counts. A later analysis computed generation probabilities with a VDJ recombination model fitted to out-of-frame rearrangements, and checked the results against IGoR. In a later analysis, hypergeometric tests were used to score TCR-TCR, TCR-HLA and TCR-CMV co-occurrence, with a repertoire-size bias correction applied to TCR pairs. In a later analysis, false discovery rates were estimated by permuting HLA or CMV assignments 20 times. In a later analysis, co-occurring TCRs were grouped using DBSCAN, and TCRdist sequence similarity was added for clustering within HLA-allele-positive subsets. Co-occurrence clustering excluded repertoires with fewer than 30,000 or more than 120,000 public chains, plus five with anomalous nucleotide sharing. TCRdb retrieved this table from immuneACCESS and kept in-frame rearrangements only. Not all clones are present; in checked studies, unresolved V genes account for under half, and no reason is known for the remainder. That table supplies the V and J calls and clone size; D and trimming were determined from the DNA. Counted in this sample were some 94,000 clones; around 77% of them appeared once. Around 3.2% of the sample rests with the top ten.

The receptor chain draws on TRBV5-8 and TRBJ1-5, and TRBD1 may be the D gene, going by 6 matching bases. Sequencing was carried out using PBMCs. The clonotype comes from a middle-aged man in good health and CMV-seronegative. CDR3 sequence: CASSLVPGALSSNQPQHF. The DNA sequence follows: TGTGCCAGCAGCTTGGTCCCAGGGGCCCTCTCAAGCAATCAGCCCCAGCATTTT. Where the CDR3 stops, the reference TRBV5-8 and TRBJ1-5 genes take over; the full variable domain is EAGVTQSPTHLIKTRGQQATLRCSPISGHTSVYWYQQALGLGLQFLLWYDEGEERNRGNFPPRFSGRQFPNYSSELNVNALELEDSALYLCASSLVPGALSSNQPQHFGDGTRLSIL.